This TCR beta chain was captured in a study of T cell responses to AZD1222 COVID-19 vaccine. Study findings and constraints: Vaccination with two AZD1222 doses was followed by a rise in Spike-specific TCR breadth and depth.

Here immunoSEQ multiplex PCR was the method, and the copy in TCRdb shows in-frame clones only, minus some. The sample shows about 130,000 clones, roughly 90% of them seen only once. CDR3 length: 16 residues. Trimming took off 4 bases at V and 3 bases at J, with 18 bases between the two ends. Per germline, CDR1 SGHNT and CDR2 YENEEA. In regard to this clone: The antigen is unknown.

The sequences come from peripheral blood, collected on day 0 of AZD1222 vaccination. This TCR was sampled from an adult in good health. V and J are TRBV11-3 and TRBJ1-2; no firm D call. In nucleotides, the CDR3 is TGTGCCAGCAGCTCAAGCAGGACCCGATGGGACTATGGCTACACCTTC. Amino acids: CASSSSRTRWDYGYTF.